One sample yielded the 31 T cell receptor beta chains listed below, sequenced in a study of Graves' ophthalmopathy and Graves' hyperthyroidism. As the template, RNA transcripts were used to amplify TCR beta CDR3 regions. Second-round multiplex PCR came after first-round RT-PCR with HTBI primers. TCRdb independently ran MiXCR on the multiplex PCR reads; one entry per CDR3 protein. The sample has around 660,000 distinct CDR3 sequences, more than 40% seen once. Sequencing used peripheral blood. These receptors all stem from an adult man with Graves' ophthalmopathy.

CDR3 sequence: CASSVNGGWTGELFF. CDR3 DNA: TGCGCCAGCAGCGTCAATGGAGGTTGGACCGGGGAGCTGTTTTTT. This chain joins TRBV5-1 and TRBJ2-2; weak D call: TRBD2 (5 bases). The CDR3 totals 15 residues. The V and J ends lost 4 bases and 5 bases respectively, with 15 bases between them. Looked up from germline, CDR1 is SGHRS and CDR2 is YFSETQ.

This clonotype was recorded at least ten times. The chain couples TRBV9 to TRBJ2-5; maybe TRBD1 (6 bases). The CDR3 has 13 residues. The V end lost 0 bases, the J end lost 5 bases, and 8 bases lay between the germline ends. Germline CDR1 and CDR2: SGDLS and YYNGEE. CDR3 in amino acids: CASSVVQGETQYF. The CDR3 bases are TGTGCCAGCAGCGTAGTTCAGGGGGAGACCCAGTACTTC.

This clonotype was seen at least ten times. A read error may account for a junction end that differs from germline. The rearrangement links TRBV10-3 to TRBJ1-2; D is uncertain. This CDR3 has 12 residues. Germline V gene data show CDR1 as ENHRY and CDR2 as SYGVKD. CDR3 loop: CASSCLGCGYTF. DNA of the CDR3: TGTGCCAGCAGTTGCCTCGGTTGTGGCTACACCTTC.

This clonotype has a single count. One base away lies a much larger clone, so this may be a sequencing read error. The chain couples TRBV13 to TRBJ1-3; D is unclear. This CDR3 has 16 residues. Germline values: CDR1 PRHDT, CDR2 FYEKMQ (reference sequence). CDR3 in amino acids: CVSSLDDPNSGNTIYF. CDR3 nucleotide sequence: TGTGTCAGCAGCCTTGACGACCCGAATTCTGGAAACACCATATATTTT.

V gene TRBV9 combines with J gene TRBJ1-6, with D hard to call. Trimming cost V 0 bases and J 16 bases, with 11 bases left between them. Germline V gene sequence: CDR1 SGDLS, CDR2 YYNGEE. The CDR3 has 12 amino acids. This chain's CDR3 is CASSVEGSSLHF. The CDR3 DNA reads as TGTGCCAGCAGCGTAGAAGGGTCATCTCTCCACTTT.

This clonotype was counted at least ten times. The V gene is TRBV10-3, the J gene TRBJ1-1, with D hard to call. This CDR3 spans 13 amino acids. V was shortened by 6 bases and J by 2 bases, with 10 bases between the two germline ends. Germline assignment: CDR1 ENHRY and CDR2 SYGVKD. CDR3 nucleotides: TGTGCCATCAGCTACGGATCAAACACTGAAGCTTTCTTT. Translated, it gives CAISYGSNTEAFF.

This chain joins TRBV2 and TRBJ1-3; tentatively, D is TRBD1 (5 bases). The germline CDR1 and CDR2 sequences are SNHLY and FYNNEI. The CDR3 contains 15 residues. V lost 4 bases and J lost 8, with 18 bases in between. The DNA of the CDR3 is TGTGCCAGCAGTGGGGAGGGGCTAAGTGGCTACACCATATATTTT. It encodes CASSGEGLSGYTIYF.

Turning to this clonotype: This could be a read error, since a much larger clone is one nucleotide away. The CDR3 does not end in the conserved phenylalanine or tryptophan, so this is likely a read error. CDR3 nucleotide sequence: TGTGCCAGCAGCCAGCCATCCAGCACAGATACGCAGTATTAT. Protein product: CASSQPSSTDTQYY. V gene TRBV25-1 combines with J gene TRBJ2-3, with D unclear. Per germline, CDR1 MGHDK and CDR2 SYGVNS. There are 14 residues in the CDR3. The V end lost 6 bases, the J end lost 0 bases, and 10 bases lay between the germline ends.

Concerning this clonotype itself: At one end the junction does not follow the germline gene, possibly because of a read error. The chain links TRBV2 to TRBJ2-5, with TRBD2 identical over 8 bases. The CDR3 totals 13 residues. Germline CDR1 SNHLY, CDR2 FYNNEI. Here the CDR3 DNA reads TGTGCCAGCACAACTAGCGGCCAAGAGACCCGGTACTTC. It encodes CASTTSGQETRYF.

CDR3 nucleotide sequence: TGTGCCATCAGTGAGGGGAGGGGGCAGGTGTATGGCTACACCTTC. Translated, it gives CAISEGRGQVYGYTF. The chain recombines TRBV10-3 with TRBJ1-2, with TRBD1 identical over 7 bases. Germline lookup yields CDR1 ENHRY and CDR2 SYGVKD. The ends lost 2 bases at V and 5 bases at J; junction bases unmatched: 8. The CDR3 contains 15 residues.

This clonotype showed up many times. The chain is built from TRBV5-8 and TRBJ1-2, with TRBD1 matching over 9 bases. Germline CDR1 and CDR2: SGHTS and YDEGEE. Germline trimming cut 4 bases from V and 6 bases from J; bases unmatched to any gene: 7. The CDR3 has 14 residues. The DNA for the CDR3 is TGTGCCAGCAGCGGGGACAGGGAGTTGGATGGCTACACCTTC. Protein: CASSGDRELDGYTF.

CDR3 amino acids: CSPGRGNQYF. The CDR3 DNA follows: TGCAGCCCCGGGCGTGGAAACCAGTACTTC. J is TRBJ2-5 and V is TRBV29-1, with D unclear. Germline loops: CDR1 SQVTM, CDR2 ANQGSEA. Trimming removed 8 bases at V and 10 bases at J, with 14 bases between. There are 10 residues in the CDR3.

The chain has TRBV15 and TRBJ2-7, with D possibly TRBD1 on 6 matching bases. The J call could be wrong; TRBJ2-5 is a better fit for the DNA end. Germline-derived CDR1 and CDR2 are LNHNV and YYDKDF (reference sequence). The CDR3 is made up of 14 amino acids. CDR3 residues: CATSRDRDQETQYF. The CDR3 coding sequence is TGTGCCACCAGCAGGGACAGAGACCAAGAGACCCAGTACTTC.

The rearrangement uses TRBV10-3 and TRBJ1-2; weak D call: TRBD1 (6 bases). The V gene lost 10 bases and the J gene lost 0 bases, with 12 bases spanning the gap. The CDR3 has 13 amino acids. CDR1 and CDR2 from the germline V gene are ENHRY and SYGVKD. CDR3 sequence: CATYREANYGYTF. Here the CDR3 DNA reads TGTGCCACCTACAGGGAAGCTAACTATGGCTACACCTTC.

The gene calls are TRBV10-2 and TRBJ2-5; 8 bases agree with TRBD1. The CDR3 runs 14 residues. The V gene's germline CDR1 is WSHSY and CDR2 SAAADI. V shed 4 bases and J 3 bases; nucleotides not matched to a gene: 4. The CDR3 loop reads CASSAVTGEETQYF. In nucleotides, the CDR3 is TGCGCCAGCAGTGCTGTGACAGGGGAAGAGACCCAGTACTTC.

The rearrangement joins TRBV10-3 to TRBJ1-5; D unclear. V lost 4 bases to trimming and J lost 0 bases, with 4 bases between them. CDR1 and CDR2 (germline): ENHRY, SYGVKD. The CDR3 spans 13 residues. CDR3 region: CAISADSNQPQHF. Here the CDR3 DNA reads TGTGCCATCAGTGCAGATAGCAATCAGCCCCAGCATTTT.

CDR3 loop: CASSEGLAAYEQYF. The CDR3 nucleotides read TGTGCCAGCAGTGAGGGACTAGCGGCCTACGAGCAGTACTTC. The chain couples TRBV2 to TRBJ2-7, with 11 bases that match TRBD2. The trim removed 3 bases at V and 2 bases at J, leaving 0 bases unmatched. Germline V CDR1 and CDR2: SNHLY, FYNNEI. The CDR3 covers 14 residues.

Points on this clonotype: This is likely a read error, given that the CDR3 carries no conserved phenylalanine or tryptophan at its end. The V and J genes are TRBV6-6 and TRBJ2-7; 7 bases are shared with TRBD1. Trimming took 2 bases from V and 0 from J; bases not matched to a gene: 4. The CDR3 has 15 amino acids. Germline assignment: CDR1 MNHNY and CDR2 SVGAGI (reference sequence). As DNA, the CDR3 is TGTGCCAGCAGTTACCCGACAGGGAGCTCCTACGAGCAGTACCTC. Protein: CASSYPTGSSYEQYL.

Turning to this clonotype: A much larger clone sits a single nucleotide away, making a read error possible. CDR3 in amino acids: CASSVWGGEQNF. Here the CDR3 DNA reads TGTGCCAGCAGCGTATGGGGGGGAGAGCAGAACTTC. V and J are TRBV9 and TRBJ2-7, with 7 bases fitting TRBD2. Germline V lookup: CDR1 SGDLS, CDR2 YYNGEE. The CDR3 length is 12 residues.

Concerning this clonotype itself: Given a much more abundant clone one base away, this may be a read error. The J gene is TRBJ2-5, the V gene TRBV10-3, with 7 bases fitting TRBD1. The germline gives CDR1 ENHRY, CDR2 SYGVKD. The CDR3 has 13 amino acids. Here the CDR3 reads CATSEGTAETQYF. DNA for the CDR3: TGTGCCACCAGTGAGGGGACAGCAGAGACCCAGTACTTC.

This clonotype was recorded a few times. The chain joins TRBV5-1 to TRBJ1-4; 11 bases are a match to TRBD1. V lost 4 bases, J lost 7 bases, and 6 bases stayed unmatched. There are 15 residues in the CDR3. The germline CDR1 and CDR2 sequences are SGHRS and YFSETQ. The DNA of the CDR3 is TGCGCCAGCAGCAATGTCGGGACAGGGGGTGAAAAACTGTTTTTT. Protein product: CASSNVGTGGEKLFF.

This clonotype was detected ten times or more. This rearrangement joins TRBV7-9 to TRBJ2-5; TRBD1 agrees at 8 bases. The length of the CDR3 is 14 residues. Germline V gene data show CDR1 as SEHNR and CDR2 as FQNEAQ (reference sequence). Trimming took 1 base from V and 2 from J; bases not matched to a gene: 0. CDR3 loop: CASSLGTGQETQYF. The CDR3 DNA follows: TGTGCCAGCAGCTTAGGGACAGGGCAAGAGACCCAGTACTTC.

This clonotype was counted only a few times. The V call is TRBV6-6, the J call TRBJ2-3; TRBD1 agrees at 10 bases. CDR1 and CDR2 (germline): MNHNY, SVGAGI (reference sequence). The CDR3 contains 14 residues. V shed 5 bases, J shed 3 bases, and the junction held 2 bases outside the gene matches. The CDR3 loop reads CASSRTGGTDTQYF. The CDR3 DNA is TGTGCCAGCAGTCGGACAGGGGGGACAGATACGCAGTATTTT.

The chain uses TRBV11-2 and TRBJ2-2; TRBD1 might be the D (6 bases). V was cut by 3 bases and J by 1 base, with 12 bases left in between. The CDR3 spans 16 residues. Germline V lookup: CDR1 SGHAT, CDR2 FQNNGV. CDR3 region: CASSFVTRGNTGELFF. The CDR3 DNA sequence: TGTGCCAGCAGCTTCGTCACCAGGGGGAACACCGGGGAGCTGTTTTTT. The full variable domain, in which reference TRBV11-2 and TRBJ2-2 provide the parts outside the CDR3, is EAGVAQSPRYKIIEKRQSVAFWCNPISGHATLYWYQQILGQGPKLLIQFQNNGVVDDSQLPKDRFSAERLKGVDSTLKIQPAKLEDSAVYLCASSFVTRGNTGELFFGEGSRLTVL.

At least ten counts were recorded for this clonotype. V and J are TRBV5-1 and TRBJ1-3; TRBD1 is a possible D gene (6 bases). The germline gives CDR1 SGHRS, CDR2 YFSETQ. Trimming removed 4 bases at V and 1 base at J, with 9 bases between. The CDR3 has 14 amino acids. The DNA of the CDR3 is TGCGCCAGCAGCCAACAGGGTTCTGGAAACACCATATATTTT. It codes for CASSQQGSGNTIYF.

This chain uses TRBV10-3 with TRBJ2-3; D is perhaps TRBD2 (6 bases). The CDR3 is made up of 16 amino acids. With 2 bases removed from V and 2 bases from J, the gap between germline ends came to 14 bases. CDR1 and CDR2 (germline): ENHRY, SYGVKD. CDR3 region: CAISETTSKSTDTQYF. CDR3 DNA: TGTGCCATCAGTGAGACCACTAGCAAATCCACAGATACGCAGTATTTT.

This clonotype has at least ten counts. The gene calls are TRBV7-8 and TRBJ1-6; D is uncertain. V gave up 0 bases and J gave up 9 bases, with 12 bases separating them. Per germline, CDR1 SGHVS and CDR2 FQNEAQ. The CDR3 spans 15 residues. In DNA form, the CDR3 reads TGTGCCAGCAGCTTAGCGCTTCGGGAAACTTCACCCCTCCACTTT. Residues: CASSLALRETSPLHF.

Worth noting for this clonotype: A read error may produce the germline difference seen at one junction end. V usage is TRBV7-3 and J usage is TRBJ1-5, with a tentative D call TRBD1 (5 bases). This CDR3 spans 15 amino acids. Germline loops: CDR1 SGHTA, CDR2 FQGTGA. The DNA of the CDR3 is TGCGCCAGCAGCCAAGGGGCCCCGGAGAATCAGCCCCAGCATTTT. Translated, it gives CASSQGAPENQPQHF.

The rearrangement joins TRBV6-6 to TRBJ2-7, with TRBD1 as a possible D gene (6 bases). The CDR3 extends over 15 amino acids. The V and J ends lost 5 bases and 4 bases respectively, with 18 bases between them. CDR1 MNHNY and CDR2 SVGAGI come from the germline V gene (reference sequence). The CDR3 is CASSIYGTTLYEQYF. The CDR3 nucleotides read TGTGCCAGCAGTATATACGGGACAACTTTATACGAGCAGTACTTC.

The genes are TRBV12-5 and TRBJ2-7; D uncertain. The CDR3 sequence is 12 residues long. From germline, CDR1 is LGHNT and CDR2 FRNRAP. V was pared by 2 bases and J by 2 bases, with 4 bases between. This CDR3 is CASGLSAYEQYF. CDR3 coding DNA: TGTGCTAGTGGTTTGAGTGCCTACGAGCAGTACTTC.

This clonotype was picked up many times. The CDR3 coding sequence is TGTGCCAGCAGCCCCGTGAGGACAGGGGGTGAAAAACTGTTTTTT. Amino acids: CASSPVRTGGEKLFF. The chain joins TRBV14 to TRBJ1-4, with TRBD1 matching 10 bases. The germline V gene has CDR1 SGHDN and CDR2 FVKESK. The CDR3 runs to 15 residues. Trimming removed 4 bases from V and 7 bases from J; junction bases left unmatched: 6.